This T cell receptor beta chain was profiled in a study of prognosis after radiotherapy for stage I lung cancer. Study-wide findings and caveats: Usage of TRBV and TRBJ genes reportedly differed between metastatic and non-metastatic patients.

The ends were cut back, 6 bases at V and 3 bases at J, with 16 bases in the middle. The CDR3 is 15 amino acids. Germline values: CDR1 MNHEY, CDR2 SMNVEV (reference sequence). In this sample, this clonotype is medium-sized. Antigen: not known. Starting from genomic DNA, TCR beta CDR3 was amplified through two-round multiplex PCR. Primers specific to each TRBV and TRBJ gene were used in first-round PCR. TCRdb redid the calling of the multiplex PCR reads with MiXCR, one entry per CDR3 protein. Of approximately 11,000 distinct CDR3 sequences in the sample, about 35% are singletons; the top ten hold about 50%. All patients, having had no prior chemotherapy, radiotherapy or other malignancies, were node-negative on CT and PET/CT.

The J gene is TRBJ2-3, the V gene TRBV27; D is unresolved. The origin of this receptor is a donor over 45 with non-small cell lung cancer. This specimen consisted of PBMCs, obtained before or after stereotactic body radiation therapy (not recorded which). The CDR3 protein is CASSFLSSGTDTQYF. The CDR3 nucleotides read TGTGCCAGCAGCTTCCTCTCCTCCGGGACAGATACGCAGTATTTT.